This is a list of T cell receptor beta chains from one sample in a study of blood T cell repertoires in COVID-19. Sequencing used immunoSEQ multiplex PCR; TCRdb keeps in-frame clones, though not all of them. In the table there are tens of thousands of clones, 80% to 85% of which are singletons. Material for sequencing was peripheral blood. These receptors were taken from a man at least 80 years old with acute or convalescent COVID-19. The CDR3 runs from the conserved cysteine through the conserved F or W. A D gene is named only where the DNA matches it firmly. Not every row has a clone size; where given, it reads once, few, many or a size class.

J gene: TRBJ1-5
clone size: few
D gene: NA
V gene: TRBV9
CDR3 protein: CASSGGSGGVNQPQHF
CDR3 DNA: TGTGCCAGCAGCGGGGGGTCAGGAGGGGTCAATCAGCCCCAGCATTTT

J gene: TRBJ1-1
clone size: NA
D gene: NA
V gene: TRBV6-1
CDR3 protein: CASSEVPGNTEAFF
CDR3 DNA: TGTGCCAGCAGTGAAGTACCAGGGAACACTGAAGCTTTCTTT

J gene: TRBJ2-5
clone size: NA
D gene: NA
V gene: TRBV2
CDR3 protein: CASRITGLETQYF
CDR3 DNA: TGTGCCAGCAGAATCACAGGGTTAGAGACCCAGTACTTC

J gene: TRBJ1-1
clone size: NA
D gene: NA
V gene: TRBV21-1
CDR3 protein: CASSKSPPLYTEAFF
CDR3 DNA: TGTGCCAGCAGCAAATCCCCTCCGTTGTACACTGAAGCTTTCTTT

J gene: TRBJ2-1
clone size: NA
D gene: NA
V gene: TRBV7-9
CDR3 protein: CASSLFQANNEQFF
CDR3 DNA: TGTGCCAGCAGCTTATTTCAGGCTAACAATGAGCAGTTCTTC

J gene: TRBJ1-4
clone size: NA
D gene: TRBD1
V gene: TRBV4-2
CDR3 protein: CASSPQGDGEKLFF
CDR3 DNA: TGTGCCAGCAGCCCACAGGGGGATGGTGAAAAACTGTTTTTT

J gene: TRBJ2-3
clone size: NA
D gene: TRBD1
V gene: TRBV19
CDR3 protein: CASKRRGQGSDTQYF
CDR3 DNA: TGTGCCAGTAAAAGAAGGGGACAGGGGTCAGATACGCAGTATTTT

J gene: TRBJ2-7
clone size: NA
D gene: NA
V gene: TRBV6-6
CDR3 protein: CASRVIGSLSVYF
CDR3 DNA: TGTGCCAGCAGAGTGATCGGGTCCCTAAGTGTGTACTTC

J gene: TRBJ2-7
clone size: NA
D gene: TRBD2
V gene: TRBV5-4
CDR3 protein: CASSSRLAGVDEQYF
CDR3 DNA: TGTGCCAGCAGCTCGCGACTAGCGGGGGTGGACGAGCAGTACTTC

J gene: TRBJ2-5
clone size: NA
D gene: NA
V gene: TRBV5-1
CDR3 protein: CASSLALGAGAETQYF
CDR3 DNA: TGCGCCAGCAGCTTGGCTCTCGGGGCAGGGGCCGAGACCCAGTACTTC

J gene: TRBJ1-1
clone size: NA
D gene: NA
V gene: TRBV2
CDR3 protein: CASSPTENTEAFF
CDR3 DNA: TGTGCCAGCAGTCCCACAGAGAACACTGAAGCTTTCTTT

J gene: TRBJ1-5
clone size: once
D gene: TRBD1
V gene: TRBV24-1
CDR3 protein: CAIRTGQGIQPQHF
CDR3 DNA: TGTGCCATTCGAACGGGACAGGGAATTCAGCCCCAGCATTTT

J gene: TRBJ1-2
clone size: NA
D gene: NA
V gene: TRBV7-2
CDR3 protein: CASSRRGGGPNYGYTF
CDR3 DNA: TGTGCCAGCAGCCGCCGGGGGGGAGGACCTAACTATGGCTACACCTTC

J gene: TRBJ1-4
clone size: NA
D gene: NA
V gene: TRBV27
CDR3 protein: CASSSRTGDKLFF
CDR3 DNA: TGTGCCAGCAGTTCCCGGACCGGGGATAAACTGTTTTTT

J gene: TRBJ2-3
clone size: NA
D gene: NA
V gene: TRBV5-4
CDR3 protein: CASSLVARVGTDTQYF
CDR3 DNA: TGTGCCAGCAGCTTGGTGGCTAGAGTAGGAACAGATACGCAGTATTTT

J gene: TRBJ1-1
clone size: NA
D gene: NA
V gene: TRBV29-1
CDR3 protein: CSVAGYNTEAFF
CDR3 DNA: TGCAGCGTTGCAGGGTATAACACTGAAGCTTTCTTT

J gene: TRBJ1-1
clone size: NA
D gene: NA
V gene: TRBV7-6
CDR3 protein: CASSLEGRYTEAFF
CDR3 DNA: TGTGCCAGCAGCTTAGAGGGGAGGTACACTGAAGCTTTCTTT

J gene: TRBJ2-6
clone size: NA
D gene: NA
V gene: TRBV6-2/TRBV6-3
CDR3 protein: CASSLPRSGANVLTF
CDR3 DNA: TGTGCCAGCAGTCTTCCTCGGTCCGGGGCCAACGTCCTGACTTTC

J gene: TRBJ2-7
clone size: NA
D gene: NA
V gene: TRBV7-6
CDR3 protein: CASSIRGAGEQYF
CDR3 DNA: TGTGCCAGCAGCATCCGGGGGGCAGGGGAGCAGTACTTC

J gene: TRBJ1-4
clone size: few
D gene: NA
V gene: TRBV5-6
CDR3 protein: CASSSLGREEKLFF
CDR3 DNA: TGTGCCAGCAGCTCCTTAGGAAGGGAGGAAAAACTGTTTTTT

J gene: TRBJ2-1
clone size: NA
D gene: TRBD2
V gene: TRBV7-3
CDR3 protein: CASSEASAGANNEQFF
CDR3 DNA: TGTGCCAGCAGCGAAGCGTCAGCGGGAGCAAACAATGAGCAGTTCTTC

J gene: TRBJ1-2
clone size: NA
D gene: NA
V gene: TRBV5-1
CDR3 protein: CASSPVTLGDGYTF
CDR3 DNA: TGCGCCAGCAGCCCCGTGACTTTAGGGGATGGCTACACCTTC

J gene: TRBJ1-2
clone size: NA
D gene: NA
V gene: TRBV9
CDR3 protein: CASSETPGIYGYTF
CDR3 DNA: TGTGCCAGCAGCGAGACCCCCGGGATCTATGGCTACACCTTC

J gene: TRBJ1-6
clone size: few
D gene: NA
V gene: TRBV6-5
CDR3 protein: CASKDTGYNSPLHF
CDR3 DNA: TGTGCCAGCAAGGACACCGGCTATAATTCACCCCTCCACTTT

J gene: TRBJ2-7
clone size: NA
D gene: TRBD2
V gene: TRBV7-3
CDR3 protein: CASSHGLAGALRSYEQYF
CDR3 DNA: TGTGCCAGCAGCCACGGACTAGCGGGAGCCTTAAGGTCCTACGAGCAGTACTTC

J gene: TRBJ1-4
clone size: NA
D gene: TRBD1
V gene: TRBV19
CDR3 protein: CASSTDRWANEKLFF
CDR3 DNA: TGTGCCAGTAGTACGGACAGGTGGGCTAATGAAAAACTGTTTTTT

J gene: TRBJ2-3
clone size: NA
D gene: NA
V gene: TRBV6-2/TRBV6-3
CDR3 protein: CASSSASRRDTQYF
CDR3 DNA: TGTGCCAGCAGTTCGGCATCCCGGAGGGATACGCAGTATTTT

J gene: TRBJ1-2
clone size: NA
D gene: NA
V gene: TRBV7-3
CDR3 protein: CASSLGGFGGYTF
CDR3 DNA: TGTGCCAGCAGCTTAGGAGGGTTCGGTGGCTACACCTTC

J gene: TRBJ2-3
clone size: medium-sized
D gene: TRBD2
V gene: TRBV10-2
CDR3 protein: CASSGIRSREADTQYF
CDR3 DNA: TGCGCCAGCAGTGGAATCAGGTCGCGGGAGGCAGATACGCAGTATTTT

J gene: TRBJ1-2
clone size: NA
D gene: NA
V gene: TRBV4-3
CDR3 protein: CASSQDERTGGYTF
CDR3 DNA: TGCGCCAGCAGCCAAGACGAGAGGACTGGTGGCTACACCTTC